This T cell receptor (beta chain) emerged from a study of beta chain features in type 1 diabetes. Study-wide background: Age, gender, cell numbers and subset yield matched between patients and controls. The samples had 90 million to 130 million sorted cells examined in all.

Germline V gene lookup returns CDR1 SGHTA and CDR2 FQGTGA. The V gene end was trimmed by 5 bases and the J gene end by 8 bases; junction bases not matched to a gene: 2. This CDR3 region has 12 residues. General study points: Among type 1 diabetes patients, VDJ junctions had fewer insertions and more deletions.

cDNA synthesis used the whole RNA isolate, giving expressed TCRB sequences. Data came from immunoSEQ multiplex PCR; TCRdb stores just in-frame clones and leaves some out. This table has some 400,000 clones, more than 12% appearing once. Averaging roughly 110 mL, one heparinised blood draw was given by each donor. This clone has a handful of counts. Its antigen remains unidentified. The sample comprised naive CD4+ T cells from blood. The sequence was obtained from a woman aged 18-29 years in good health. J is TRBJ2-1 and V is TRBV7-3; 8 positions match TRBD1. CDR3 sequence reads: CASSLQGDEQFF. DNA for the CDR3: TGTGCCAGCAGCCTACAGGGGGATGAGCAGTTCTTC.